A single sample gave rise to the 23 T cell receptor beta chains below, sequenced in a study of blood T cell repertoires in COVID-19. The data were produced by immunoSEQ multiplex PCR, yet TCRdb's version contains in-frame clones alone and is incomplete. Here the sample spans tens of thousands of clones, 90% being singletons. The sample comprised peripheral blood. The receptors stem from a man between 60 and 75 years old with acute or convalescent COVID-19.

V and J are TRBV5-1 and TRBJ2-2; TRBD1 matches at 9 bases. The CDR3 runs 15 residues. Germline V gives CDR1 SGHRS, CDR2 YFSETQ. V lost 4 bases and J lost 6; bases outside the gene matches: 7. The CDR3 DNA sequence: TGCGCCAGCAGCGGACAGGGGCCCCCCTCCGGGGAGCTGTTTTTT. Translating it yields CASSGQGPPSGELFF.

The V and J genes are TRBV2 and TRBJ2-7, with TRBD1 matching over 8 bases. Germline values: CDR1 SNHLY, CDR2 FYNNEI. The V and J ends lost 6 bases and 6 bases, in that order; junction bases with no gene match: 4. The CDR3 runs to 12 residues. The CDR3 nucleotides read TGTGCCAGCAGGCCGACAGGGGTCGAGCAGTACTTC. Encoded protein: CASRPTGVEQYF.

The chain joins TRBV10-3 to TRBJ1-2; no clear D. This CDR3 region has 9 residues. The germline V gene encodes CDR1 ENHRY and CDR2 SYGVKD. Here the CDR3 reads CGPPYGYTF. The CDR3 coding sequence is TGTGGGCCTCCATATGGCTACACCTTC.

The chain is built from TRBV29-1 and TRBJ1-3; 9 nucleotides match TRBD1. Germline CDR1 reads SQVTM; CDR2 reads ANQGSEA. J lost 3 bases, V lost 5 bases, and 8 bases had no gene match. CDR3 size: 15 residues. CDR3 nucleotide sequence: TGCAGCGTTAGGGGCCGGACAGGGGATGGAAACACCATATATTTT. This encodes CSVRGRTGDGNTIYF.

The chain carries TRBV6-2 or TRBV6-3 and TRBJ2-3; D is uncertain. Trimming shortened V by 5 bases and J by 6 bases, and 12 bases separated the two germline ends. The CDR3 totals 13 residues. Germline CDR1 is MNHEY and CDR2 is SVGEGT. The CDR3 loop reads CASSHSTYDTQYF. In DNA, the CDR3 is TGTGCCAGCAGTCACAGTACTTATGATACGCAGTATTTT.

The V gene is TRBV3-1 (or the pseudogene TRBV3-2), the J gene TRBJ2-5, with unresolved D. The CDR3 extends over 13 amino acids. V gave up 8 bases and J gave up 4 bases, with 14 bases separating them. Per the germline V gene, CDR1 is LGHDT and CDR2 is YNNKEL (reference sequence). In nucleotides, the CDR3 is TGTGCCAGCTCTACTCCGAGGAGAGAGACCCAGTACTTC. It yields the protein CASSTPRRETQYF.

V usage is TRBV6-6 and J usage is TRBJ1-1; 9 bases are shared with TRBD1. The CDR3 consists of 14 residues. V trimming: 4 bases; J trimming: 2 bases; junction bases outside the gene matches: 2. CDR1 MNHNY and CDR2 SVGAGI come from the germline V gene (reference sequence). DNA for the CDR3: TGTGCCAGCAGTTTGGGACAGGGAAACACTGAAGCTTTCTTT. Amino acid sequence: CASSLGQGNTEAFF.

The chain joins TRBV29-1 to TRBJ1-1; 9 nucleotides agree with TRBD1. The germline V gene has CDR1 SQVTM and CDR2 ANQGSEA. Trimming took 3 bases from V and 7 from J; bases not matched to a gene: 9. The CDR3 sequence is 14 residues long. Written as DNA, the CDR3 is TGCAGCGTTGACTCCGGGACAGGGATATTTGAAGCTTTCTTT. Translated: CSVDSGTGIFEAFF.

The V gene is TRBV24-1, the J gene TRBJ2-3, with TRBD1 identical over 7 bases. Germline-derived CDR1 and CDR2 are KGHDR and SFDVKD. V lost 3 bases and J lost 1; bases outside the gene matches: 12. The CDR3 covers 18 residues. The CDR3: CATSDGQAPWLGTDTQYF. The DNA of the CDR3 is TGTGCCACCAGTGATGGACAGGCGCCATGGTTAGGCACAGATACGCAGTATTTT.

The chain carries TRBV6-5 and TRBJ1-1; unclear D gene. Trimming stripped 2 bases from V and 5 bases from J, with 12 bases between. The CDR3 length is 14 residues. Germline CDR1 and CDR2: MNHEY and SVGAGI. The CDR3 loop is CASSYVPTETEAFF. In nucleotides, the CDR3 is TGTGCCAGCAGTTACGTCCCAACAGAGACTGAAGCTTTCTTT.

This clone has only one observation. This CDR3 reads CATFRGGSPMNTEAFF. The CDR3 DNA reads TGTGCCACCTTCCGAGGGGGTTCTCCCATGAACACTGAAGCTTTCTTT. J is TRBJ1-1 and V is TRBV7-6, with D tentatively TRBD1 (6 bases). This CDR3 region has 16 residues. Germline values: CDR1 SGHVS, CDR2 FNYEAQ. V was clipped by 10 bases and J by 0 bases, with 21 bases between them. The full variable domain, with the rest looked up from reference TRBV7-6 and TRBJ1-1, is GAGVSQSPRYKVTKRGQDVALRCDPISGHVSLYWYRQALGQGPEFLTYFNYEAQQDKSGLPNDRFSAERPEGSISTLTIQRTEQRDSAMYRCATFRGGSPMNTEAFFGQGTRLTVV.

CDR3 DNA: TGTGCCAGCAGCTTAGAAAGGGGTGTGAACACTGAAGCTTTCTTT. Protein product: CASSLERGVNTEAFF. The chain combines TRBV7-2 with TRBJ1-1; tentative D call: TRBD1 (5 bases). Trimming stripped 1 base from V and 0 bases from J, with 9 bases between. CDR1 is SGHTA, CDR2 FQGNSA, per germline. There are 15 residues in the CDR3. The variable domain in full, with the rest retrieved from reference TRBV7-2 and TRBJ1-1, is GAGVSQSPSNKVTEKGKDVELRCDPISGHTALYWYRQSLGQGLEFLIYFQGNSAPDKSGLPSDRFSAERTGGSVSTLTIQRTQQEDSAVYLCASSLERGVNTEAFFGQGTRLTVV.

This clone was detected once. Its ends do not fully match the called genes, so a read error is possible. The chain is built from TRBV25-1 and TRBJ1-2, with D unresolved. Germline-derived CDR1 and CDR2 are MGHDK and SYGVNS. This CDR3 spans 14 amino acids. The CDR3 here is CAGSENVGYYGYTF. The CDR3 coding sequence is TGTGCCGGCAGTGAAAATGTTGGCTACTATGGCTACACCTTC.

The genes are TRBV6-5 and TRBJ2-2; a possible D gene is TRBD1 (6 bases). Trimming stripped 2 bases from V and 4 bases from J, with 11 bases between. From germline, CDR1 is MNHEY and CDR2 SVGAGI. There are 15 residues in the CDR3. The CDR3 sequence: CASSYNNRVTGELFF. The CDR3 DNA sequence: TGTGCCAGCAGTTACAATAACAGGGTCACCGGGGAGCTGTTTTTT.

This chain uses TRBV13 with TRBJ1-1; 9 nucleotides match TRBD1. V trimming: 5 bases; J trimming: 0 bases; junction bases outside the gene matches: 7. CDR1 and CDR2 from the germline V gene are PRHDT and FYEKMQ (reference sequence). The CDR3 is made up of 16 amino acids. The DNA for the CDR3 is TGTGCCAGCAGCCACCGGACAGGGGCCTTGAACACTGAAGCTTTCTTT. It encodes CASSHRTGALNTEAFF. Complete variable domain (other parts from reference TRBV13 and TRBJ1-1): AAGVIQSPRHLIKEKRETATLKCYPIPRHDTVYWYQQGPGQDPQFLISFYEKMQSDKGSIPDRFSAQQFSDYHSELNMSSLELGDSALYFCASSHRTGALNTEAFFGQGTRLTVV.

The table lists this clone with a count of one. The chain recombines TRBV29-1 with TRBJ1-3; D is unclear. The CDR3 is 13 amino acids. Between the trimmed V and J ends, which lost 3 bases and 0 bases, there was a span of 6 bases. Per germline, CDR1 SQVTM and CDR2 ANQGSEA. The CDR3 sequence: CSVDPDSGNTIYF. The CDR3 coding sequence is TGCAGCGTTGACCCAGACTCTGGAAACACCATATATTTT.

The CDR3 DNA reads as TGCAGCGTGGCCGACAGGAATGAATTGAAACTGTTTTTT. Translated: CSVADRNELKLFF. The chain links TRBV29-1 to TRBJ1-4; tentative D call: TRBD1 (6 bases). The ends were cut back, 6 bases at V and 11 bases at J, with 19 bases in the middle. This CDR3 has 13 amino acids. Germline V gives CDR1 SQVTM, CDR2 ANQGSEA.

CDR3 sequence: CASSLEGRWETQYF. The CDR3, as DNA: TGTGCCAGCAGCTTAGAAGGGAGGTGGGAGACCCAGTACTTC. This sequence joins TRBV5-4 and TRBJ2-5; D is possibly TRBD2 (6 bases). CDR3 length: 14 amino acids. V was trimmed by 2 bases and J by 5 bases, leaving 13 bases between them. Germline V gene sequence: CDR1 SGHNT, CDR2 YYREEE (reference sequence).

V and J are TRBV6-5 and TRBJ2-1, with 7 bases fitting TRBD1. CDR1 MNHEY and CDR2 SVGAGI come from the germline V gene. The CDR3 length is 14 residues. J was trimmed by 4 bases and V by 6 bases; bases with no gene match: 6. CDR3 sequence reads: CASRTGKDYNEQFF. CDR3 coding DNA: TGTGCCAGCAGGACAGGGAAAGATTACAATGAGCAGTTCTTC.

This clone was observed at least ten times. The chain employs TRBV5-1 and TRBJ2-2; TRBD2 matches 7 bases. CDR1 is SGHRS, CDR2 YFSETQ, per germline. Trimming at V came to 0 bases and at J to 2 bases, leaving 4 bases not matched to a gene. This CDR3 contains 16 residues. The CDR3 nucleotides are TGCGCCAGCAGCTTGGACGGGGGGATCAACACCGGGGAGCTGTTTTTT. Translating it yields CASSLDGGINTGELFF.

The sample holds one count of this clone. This chain connects TRBV19 to TRBJ1-6, with 9 bases aligning to TRBD1. The CDR3 spans 15 residues. Germline values: CDR1 LNHDA, CDR2 SQIVND (reference sequence). The V and J ends lost 5 bases and 10 bases, in that order; junction bases with no gene match: 9. In nucleotides, the CDR3 is TGTGCCAGTAGTGTCAGACAGGGGGTAGGGTCACCCCTCCACTTT. Protein sequence: CASSVRQGVGSPLHF.

The V call is TRBV5-8, the J call TRBJ1-2; 8 bases fit TRBD1. This CDR3 spans 13 amino acids. Trimming removed 4 bases from V and 3 bases from J; junction bases left unmatched: 2. Germline loops: CDR1 SGHTS, CDR2 YDEGEE. In DNA form, the CDR3 reads TGTGCCAGCAGCCAGGACAGGGACTATGGCTACACCTTC. Protein product: CASSQDRDYGYTF.

The chain recombines TRBV7-9 with TRBJ2-3, with TRBD1 matching 8 bases. The V gene end was trimmed by 5 bases and the J gene end by 2 bases; junction bases not matched to a gene: 6. Germline V gives CDR1 SEHNR, CDR2 FQNEAQ (reference sequence). CDR3 length equals 15 residues. CDR3 nucleotide sequence: TGTGCCAGCAGCCCTCCGGGACAGGTCACAGATACGCAGTATTTT. Translated: CASSPPGQVTDTQYF.